The 6 T cell receptor beta chains below all came from one sample that was sequenced in a study of blood T cell repertoires in COVID-19. The assay was immunoSEQ multiplex PCR, and TCRdb's table has in-frame clones only and misses some. This sample has 150,000 or so clones, with over 75% found just once. The sample comprised peripheral blood. The origin of the receptors is a woman aged 40 to 49 with acute or convalescent COVID-19.

V usage is TRBV28 and J usage is TRBJ1-5; maybe TRBD1 (6 bases). CDR3 length equals 15 residues. The germline V and J ends were trimmed by 5 bases and 4 bases, with 15 bases remaining between them. Germline V gene lookup returns CDR1 MDHEN and CDR2 SYDVKM. In DNA form, the CDR3 reads TGTGCCAGCAGTGCCGGGACACTTTATAATCAGCCCCAGCATTTT. Translated: CASSAGTLYNQPQHF.

This sequence joins TRBV5-1 and TRBJ1-1; unclear D gene. The CDR3 is 15 residues long. Trimming left V 0 bases short and J 5 bases short, with 14 bases between. Germline values: CDR1 SGHRS, CDR2 YFSETQ. The CDR3 DNA follows: TGCGCCAGCAGCTTGGTTGCAGGAGGGAGTACTGAAGCTTTCTTT. Residues: CASSLVAGGSTEAFF.

This clone was observed a few times. The V gene is TRBV27, the J gene TRBJ2-7; 11 positions match TRBD2. Germline V CDR1 and CDR2: MNHEY, SMNVEV (reference sequence). The CDR3 length is 15 residues. V shed 6 bases, J shed 0 bases, and the junction held 4 bases outside the gene matches. This CDR3 is CASRIGLAGSYEQYF. Written as DNA, the CDR3 is TGTGCCAGCAGAATAGGACTAGCGGGCTCCTACGAGCAGTACTTC.

V usage is TRBV5-8 and J usage is TRBJ2-1, with TRBD2 matching over 9 bases. Germline assignment: CDR1 SGHTS and CDR2 YDEGEE. Trimming at V came to 4 bases and at J to 6 bases, leaving 14 bases not matched to a gene. CDR3 length: 17 residues. The CDR3 region has the DNA TGTGCCAGCAGCCAAAGCTCGGGCGGGAGGGCCGTCAATGAGCAGTTCTTC. Translation gives CASSQSSGGRAVNEQFF.

V and J are TRBV19 and TRBJ1-2, with 7 positions matching TRBD1. The V segment lost 1 base and the J segment 4 bases; nucleotides outside the gene matches: 9. This CDR3 is 16 amino acids long. The V gene's germline CDR1 is LNHDA and CDR2 SQIVND (reference sequence). This CDR3 reads CASSIASTGRLYGYTF. The CDR3 region has the DNA TGTGCCAGTAGTATAGCGTCGACAGGGCGGCTCTATGGCTACACCTTC. The entire variable domain, with the rest obtained from reference TRBV19 and TRBJ1-2, is as follows: DGGITQSPKYLFRKEGQNVTLSCEQNLNHDAMYWYRQDPGQGLRLIYYSQIVNDFQKGDIAEGYSVSREKKESFPLTVTSAQKNPTAFYLCASSIASTGRLYGYTFGSGTRLTVV.

V usage is TRBV12-3 or TRBV12-4 and J usage is TRBJ1-6, with D possibly matching TRBD1 (6 bases). This CDR3 region has 13 residues. Trimming took 6 bases from V and 8 from J, leaving 11 bases between them. The CDR3 bases are TGTGCCAGCAGGATCGGGGGGCATTCACCCCTCCACTTT. This encodes CASRIGGHSPLHF.